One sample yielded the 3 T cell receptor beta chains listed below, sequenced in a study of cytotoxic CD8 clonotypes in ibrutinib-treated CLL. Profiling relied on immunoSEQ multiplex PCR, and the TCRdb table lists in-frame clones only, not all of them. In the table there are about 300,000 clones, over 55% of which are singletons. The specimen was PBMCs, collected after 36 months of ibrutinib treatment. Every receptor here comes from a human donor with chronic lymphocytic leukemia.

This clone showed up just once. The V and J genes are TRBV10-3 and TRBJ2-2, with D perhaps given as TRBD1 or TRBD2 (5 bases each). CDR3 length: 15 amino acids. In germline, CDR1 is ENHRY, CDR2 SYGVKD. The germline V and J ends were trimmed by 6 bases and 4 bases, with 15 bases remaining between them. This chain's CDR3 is CAIRGVQTFTGELFF. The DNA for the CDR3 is TGTGCCATCAGGGGGGTCCAAACTTTCACCGGGGAGCTGTTTTTT.

CDR3 sequence (DNA): TGTGCCAGCAGCACCGAGCGGGAGTTGACAGATACGCAGTATTTT. Encoded protein: CASSTERELTDTQYF. V and J are TRBV9 and TRBJ2-3, with 8 bases fitting TRBD2. V dropped 4 bases and J dropped 3; count of bases not matched to a gene: 7. From germline, CDR1 is SGDLS and CDR2 YYNGEE. This CDR3 comprises 15 residues.

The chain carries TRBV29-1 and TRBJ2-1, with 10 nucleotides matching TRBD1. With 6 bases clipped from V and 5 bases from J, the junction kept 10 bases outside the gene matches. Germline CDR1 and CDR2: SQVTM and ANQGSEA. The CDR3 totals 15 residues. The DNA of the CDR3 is TGCAGCGTCCCAAATTCCGGGACAGGGGACAATGAGCAGTTCTTC. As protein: CSVPNSGTGDNEQFF.